The rows below give T cell receptor beta chains drawn from one sample of a study of shared clonotypes between healthy human individuals. Produced via immunoSEQ multiplex PCR; TCRdb's table is partial and in-frame only. Of about 700,000 clones listed, under 95% are singletons. Sequenced: naive CD8+ T cells sorted from blood. These receptors all stem from a man aged 30 to 39 in good health. The conserved cysteine and the conserved F or W are not part of the CDR3 here.

TRBJ2-1 TRBV28 ASRRRDFSSYNEQF
TRBJ2-2 TRBV21-1 ASSKLPSGGTGELF
TRBJ2-5 TRBV4-2 ASSQDGDRVLAGVVETQY
TRBJ2-1 TRBV4-3 ASSQYGQSYNEQF
TRBJ2-7 TRBV7-9 ASSFPAGTSYEQY
TRBJ1-1 TRBV5-4 ASSLVGLAF
TRBJ1-1 TRBV11-2 ASSSVLGPEGTEGTEAF
TRBJ2-5 TRBV7-2 ASSSGLAGAGETQY
TRBJ2-7 TRBV5-1 ASNGRSSYEQY
TRBJ2-1 TRBV5-4 ASSLVGTRDYNEQF
TRBJ2-5 TRBV2 ASTRWTATAETQY
TRBJ1-2 TRBV21-1 AGWAAPYGYT
TRBJ2-7 TRBV11-2 AGRGKEYEQY
TRBJ1-5 TRBV27 ASSLLSGGNQPQH
TRBJ2-1 TRBV19 ASSTSGSAYNEQF
TRBJ2-3 TRBV27 ASRTSGTDTQY
TRBJ2-7 TRBV11-2 ASSLSGQLYEQY
TRBJ2-7 TRBV4-3 ASSQAYRGSYEQY